These 26 T cell receptor beta chains share one sample of origin, sequenced in a study of blood T cell repertoires in COVID-19. TCRdb's table, derived via immunoSEQ multiplex PCR, lists solely in-frame clones and lacks some. This sample has approximately 380,000 clones, with approximately 81% found just once. Sequenced input: peripheral blood. Every receptor here comes from a woman under 30 with acute or convalescent COVID-19.

This chain connects TRBV11-2 to TRBJ2-3; TRBD1 might be the D (5 bases). Per germline, CDR1 SGHAT and CDR2 FQNNGV. The CDR3 sequence is 15 residues long. V dropped 5 bases and J dropped 4 bases, with 16 bases sitting between them. DNA for the CDR3: TGTGCCAGCAGCCGCATCGGACAAGGGCCAGATACGCAGTATTTT. Amino acid sequence: CASSRIGQGPDTQYF. Together with reference TRBV11-2 and TRBJ2-3, the CDR3 gives the full variable domain: EAGVAQSPRYKIIEKRQSVAFWCNPISGHATLYWYQQILGQGPKLLIQFQNNGVVDDSQLPKDRFSAERLKGVDSTLKIQPAKLEDSAVYLCASSRIGQGPDTQYFGPGTRLTVL.

The gene calls are TRBV9 and TRBJ1-6; D uncertain. Germline values: CDR1 SGDLS, CDR2 YYNGEE. V lost 0 bases and J 14 bases, leaving 6 bases between the germline ends. The CDR3 loop spans 11 amino acids. The CDR3 coding sequence is TGTGCCAGCAGCGTAGACTCCACCCTCCACTTT. As protein: CASSVDSTLHF.

This clone occurred a few times. The genes are TRBV25-1 and TRBJ2-5; TRBD2 matches at 8 bases. Germline CDR1 is MGHDK and CDR2 is SYGVNS. The junction had 11 bases not matched to a gene; V was cut back by 7 bases and J by 1 base. This CDR3 has 16 amino acids. The chain's CDR3 is CASIPNRGGIQETQYF. The CDR3 coding sequence is TGTGCCAGCATCCCAAACCGGGGGGGGATCCAAGAGACCCAGTACTTC.

This chain links TRBV3-1 (or the pseudogene TRBV3-2) with TRBJ2-3; D is uncertain. Germline-derived CDR1 and CDR2 are LGHDT and YNNKEL (reference sequence). This CDR3 contains 14 residues. Trimming removed 3 bases from V and 0 bases from J, with 7 bases in between. CDR3 loop: CASSHPASTDTQYF. DNA for the CDR3: TGTGCCAGCAGCCATCCTGCGAGCACAGATACGCAGTATTTT.

The rearrangement uses TRBV6-6 and TRBJ2-7; D not resolved. CDR3 length: 11 amino acids. The germline gives CDR1 MNHNY, CDR2 SVGAGI (reference sequence). V was clipped by 0 bases and J by 6 bases, with 3 bases between them. The CDR3 spells CASSYSLEQYF. In DNA form, the CDR3 reads TGTGCCAGCAGTTACTCCCTCGAGCAGTACTTC.

The gene calls are TRBV2 and TRBJ2-2; possibly TRBD1 for D (6 bases). Germline CDR1 SNHLY, CDR2 FYNNEI. Trimming cost V 7 bases and J 6 bases, with 15 bases left between them. The CDR3 is made up of 14 amino acids. Written as DNA, the CDR3 is TGTGCCAGCACGTTATACAGGGAAGCCGGGGAGCTGTTTTTT. Protein product: CASTLYREAGELFF.

The rearrangement joins TRBV15 to TRBJ2-1, with D perhaps TRBD2 (5 bases). Trimming took 0 bases from V and 8 from J, leaving 17 bases between them. The CDR3 totals 16 residues. Germline values: CDR1 LNHNV, CDR2 YYDKDF (reference sequence). The CDR3 DNA follows: TGTGCCACCAGCAGAGAACGGCAAGTAGGAGGCGATGAGCAGTTCTTC. Encoded protein: CATSRERQVGGDEQFF.

This clone was counted between two and nine times. The CDR3 coding sequence is TGTGCCAGTAGTATTAGCGGGGGGGCCGTTGAGACCCAGTACTTC. The encoded protein is CASSISGGAVETQYF. The J gene is TRBJ2-5, the V gene TRBV19; 11 positions agree with TRBD2. Germline V lookup: CDR1 LNHDA, CDR2 SQIVND (reference sequence). This CDR3 has 15 residues. V was pared by 3 bases and J by 5 bases, with 5 bases of the junction left unmatched.

The table lists this clone with a count of one. V is TRBV9 and J is TRBJ1-2; TRBD1 aligns across 7 bases. This CDR3 is 17 amino acids long. Per the germline V gene, CDR1 is SGDLS and CDR2 is YYNGEE. Unmatched junction bases numbered 14, after V lost 4 bases and J lost 2 bases. The CDR3 nucleotides are TGTGCCAGCAGCCCTGAGGTTAGGGACAGCCAAAACTATGGCTACACCTTC. Translated, it gives CASSPEVRDSQNYGYTF.

The chain combines TRBV29-1 with TRBJ1-2; 8 nucleotides match TRBD1. Germline V gene sequence: CDR1 SQVTM, CDR2 ANQGSEA. The CDR3 totals 12 residues. Here the CDR3 reads CRGQDTQDGYTF. CDR3 in DNA: TGCAGGGGACAGGACACCCAGGACGGCTACACCTTC.

CDR3 DNA sequence: TGTGCCACCAGTGACTCCGCCTACTCTGGGGCCAACGTCCTGACTTTC. Translating gives CATSDSAYSGANVLTF. The chain combines TRBV24-1 with TRBJ2-6; D is unclear. The V end was cut by 4 bases, the J end by 0 bases, with 9 bases between. Germline V gene lookup returns CDR1 KGHDR and CDR2 SFDVKD. The CDR3 consists of 16 residues.

This chain uses TRBV15 with TRBJ2-5; 11 bases map to TRBD2. V trimming: 0 bases; J trimming: 2 bases; junction bases outside the gene matches: 5. The CDR3 has 17 residues. Germline V gene lookup returns CDR1 LNHNV and CDR2 YYDKDF (reference sequence). The DNA for the CDR3 is TGTGCCACCAGCAGAGAACTAGCGGGGGCGGGACAAGAGACCCAGTACTTC. It yields the protein CATSRELAGAGQETQYF.

The rearrangement links TRBV5-1 to TRBJ1-1; D might be TRBD1 (5 bases). V lost 8 bases and J 1 base, leaving 15 bases between the germline ends. The CDR3 has 14 residues. The germline V gene has CDR1 SGHRS and CDR2 YFSETQ. This chain's CDR3 is CARNGGYRNTEAFF. The CDR3 nucleotides are TGCGCCAGGAACGGGGGGTATAGGAACACTGAAGCTTTCTTT.

This clone has ten or more counts. The rearrangement links TRBV2 to TRBJ2-7; D is ambiguous. The CDR3 length is 13 residues. Germline assignment: CDR1 SNHLY and CDR2 FYNNEI. V gave up 4 bases and J gave up 3 bases, with 10 bases separating them. The DNA of the CDR3 is TGTGCCAGCAGTGTGTGGCAGAACTACGAGCAGTACTTC. This translates into CASSVWQNYEQYF.

The V and J genes are TRBV5-6 and TRBJ1-1, with 8 bases that match TRBD1. This CDR3 has 13 amino acids. V gave up 1 base and J gave up 6 bases; unmatched junction bases: 2. Germline CDR1 SGHDT, CDR2 YYEEEE. The CDR3 DNA sequence: TGTGCCAGCAGCTTGCAGGGGGCCTCTGAAGCTTTCTTT. It specifies CASSLQGASEAFF.

V usage is TRBV9 and J usage is TRBJ2-1, with D perhaps TRBD2 (5 bases). The V gene lost 0 bases and the J gene lost 1 base, with 11 bases spanning the gap. CDR1 is SGDLS and CDR2 is YYNGEE in the germline V gene. There are 16 residues in the CDR3. The CDR3 coding sequence is TGTGCCAGCAGCGTAGACCCTAGCTTTTCCTACAATGAGCAGTTCTTC. Translating it yields CASSVDPSFSYNEQFF.

The DNA for the CDR3 is TGTGCCAGCAGCGCGGGAGGGGCTGGAAACACCATATATTTT. It yields the protein CASSAGGAGNTIYF. V is TRBV9 and J is TRBJ1-3, with TRBD1 as a possible D gene (5 bases). The CDR3 runs to 14 residues. With 3 bases removed from V and 2 bases from J, the gap between germline ends came to 9 bases. Germline V gene lookup returns CDR1 SGDLS and CDR2 YYNGEE.

The J gene is TRBJ1-2, the V gene TRBV11-2; the D gene is possibly TRBD1 (5 bases). This CDR3 contains 15 residues. With 0 bases removed from V and 6 bases from J, the gap between germline ends came to 14 bases. Germline CDR1 and CDR2: SGHAT and FQNNGV. The CDR3 region is CASSLDSRTPNGYTF. The CDR3 DNA sequence: TGTGCCAGCAGCTTAGATTCCAGGACACCAAATGGCTACACCTTC.

This clone has only a few counts. This chain links TRBV5-1 with TRBJ2-6, with D uncertain. With 1 base removed from V and 0 bases from J, the gap between germline ends came to 11 bases. The germline V gene has CDR1 SGHRS and CDR2 YFSETQ. This CDR3 is 17 amino acids long. In DNA form, the CDR3 reads TGCGCCAGCAGCTTGTCATCGGTCTCCTCTGGGGCCAACGTCCTGACTTTC. It codes for CASSLSSVSSGANVLTF. Variable domain in full (rest from reference TRBV5-1 and TRBJ2-6): KAGVTQTPRYLIKTRGQQVTLSCSPISGHRSVSWYQQTPGQGLQFLFEYFSETQRNKGNFPGRFSGRQFSNSRSEMNVSTLELGDSALYLCASSLSSVSSGANVLTFGAGSRLTVL.

The chain is built from TRBV6-5 and TRBJ2-7; TRBD2 matches 7 bases. Trimming took 3 bases from V and 6 from J; bases not matched to a gene: 14. CDR1 and CDR2 (germline): MNHEY, SVGAGI. The CDR3 contains 16 residues. Here the CDR3 reads CASSYLPREASGEQYF. Here the CDR3 DNA reads TGTGCCAGCAGTTATCTCCCTCGGGAGGCGTCGGGCGAGCAGTACTTC.

This chain connects TRBV11-2 to TRBJ1-3; 7 nucleotides align to TRBD1. The CDR3 spans 19 residues. Germline V gene sequence: CDR1 SGHAT, CDR2 FQNNGV. The V and J ends lost 5 bases and 3 bases, in that order; junction bases with no gene match: 19. The CDR3 nucleotides read TGTGCCAGCAGCCTTTATTTCATGACAGGGCCTCTAGATGGAAACACCATATATTTT. Encoded protein: CASSLYFMTGPLDGNTIYF.

The table lists this clone with a count of one. This specimen includes other DNA sequences encoding the same CDR3. V and J are TRBV29-1 and TRBJ1-1; D not certain. The CDR3 spans 12 residues. Between the trimmed V and J ends, which lost 0 bases and 4 bases, there was a span of 6 bases. Germline V gene data show CDR1 as SQVTM and CDR2 as ANQGSEA. CDR3 sequence reads: CSVEDRSTEAFF. The CDR3 DNA sequence: TGCAGCGTTGAAGATCGGTCCACTGAAGCTTTCTTT.

The V call is TRBV28, the J call TRBJ1-1, with D hard to call. Trimming removed 6 bases at V and 7 bases at J, with 9 bases between. The CDR3 covers 11 residues. Germline loops: CDR1 MDHEN, CDR2 SYDVKM. CDR3 coding DNA: TGTGCCAGCAGCCTCCAGTTTGAAGCTTTCTTT. Amino acid sequence: CASSLQFEAFF.

The chain carries TRBV10-1 and TRBJ1-3; D remains unclear. From germline, CDR1 is WNHNN and CDR2 SYGVQD (reference sequence). This CDR3 contains 13 residues. V was pared by 6 bases and J by 4 bases, with 10 bases between. The CDR3 is CASRPPGGNTIYF. The DNA of the CDR3 is TGCGCCAGCAGACCCCCAGGCGGAAACACCATATATTTT.

The chain couples TRBV28 to TRBJ1-1; D call uncertain. CDR1 is MDHEN and CDR2 is SYDVKM in the germline V gene. Trimming cost V 6 bases and J 7 bases, with 15 bases left between them. CDR3 length equals 13 residues. The CDR3 DNA reads as TGTGCCAGCAGCCCGAGGGCCACCCTTGAAGCTTTCTTT. Its translation: CASSPRATLEAFF.

The J gene is TRBJ1-3, the V gene TRBV3-1 (or the pseudogene TRBV3-2); TRBD1 agrees at 11 bases. V gave up 5 bases and J gave up 0 bases; unmatched junction bases: 6. The length of the CDR3 is 17 residues. The germline V gene encodes CDR1 LGHDT and CDR2 YNNKEL (reference sequence). The CDR3 sequence is CASSAWDRGNSGNTIYF. For the CDR3, the DNA is TGTGCCAGCAGCGCCTGGGACAGGGGGAACTCTGGAAACACCATATATTTT.